The table lists the clone carrying this T cell receptor (beta chain) with many counts. Its antigen is not identified. This sample is part of a study of CD8+CD57+ T cells in acquired aplastic anemia. Findings and caveats of the study: Comparison of patients with controls identified twenty-nine shared CD8+ CDR3 sequences.

Germline CDR1 reads LNHDA; CDR2 reads SQIVND (reference sequence). The CDR3 runs to 14 residues. Trimming shortened V by 6 bases and J by 0 bases, and 12 bases separated the two germline ends. Selection for sequencing was limited to patients who had shown CD8+CD57+ cell expansion by flow cytometry. The TCR beta profiling, which covered VDJ combination and CDR3 sequence, was carried out using genomic DNA as the template. TCRdb used MiXCR to reprocess the reads, holding one entry per CDR3 protein. The sample shows 200,000 or so distinct CDR3 sequences, 40% to 50% of them seen only once. The chain combines TRBV19 with TRBJ2-7; weak D call: TRBD2 (6 bases). The receptor's source is a human donor with aplastic anemia. The sample was sorted CD4+, CD8+, or CD8+CD57+ T cells (not recorded which) from PBMCs. CDR3 region: CASRYSGSSYEQYF. The CDR3 DNA sequence: TGTGCCAGTAGGTATAGCGGATCCTCCTACGAGCAGTACTTC.